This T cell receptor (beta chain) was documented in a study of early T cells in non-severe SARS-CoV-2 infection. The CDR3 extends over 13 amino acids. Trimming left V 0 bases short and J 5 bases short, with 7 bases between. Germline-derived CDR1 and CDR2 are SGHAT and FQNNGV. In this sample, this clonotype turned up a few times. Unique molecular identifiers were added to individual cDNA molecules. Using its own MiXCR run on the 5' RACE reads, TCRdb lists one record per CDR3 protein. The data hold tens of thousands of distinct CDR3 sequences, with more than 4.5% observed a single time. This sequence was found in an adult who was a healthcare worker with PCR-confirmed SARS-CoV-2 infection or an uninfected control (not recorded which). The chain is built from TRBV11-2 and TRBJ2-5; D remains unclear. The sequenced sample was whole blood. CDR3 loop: CASSLDPRETQYF. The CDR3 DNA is TGTGCCAGCAGCTTAGATCCGCGGGAGACCCAGTACTTC.